A selection of T cell receptor beta chains follows, all from one sample in a study of cytomegalovirus exposure and HLA in healthy donors. Sequencing used immunoSEQ multiplex PCR; TCRdb keeps in-frame clones, though not all of them. The sample shows more than 70,000 clones, roughly 72% of them seen only once. Sequenced input: PBMCs. These receptors were obtained from a man in his thirties or forties in good health and CMV-seropositive. Each CDR3 is given with its conserved first and last residue. A D gene is named only where the DNA matches it firmly. Not every row has a clone size; where given, it reads once, few, many or a size class.

d_call	v_call	j_call	clone_size	cdr3_nt	cdr3_aa
-	TRBV5-1	TRBJ2-5	-	TGCGCCAGCAGACCAGGGTCCAACCAAGAGACCCAGTACTTC	CASRPGSNQETQYF
TRBD1	TRBV6-5	TRBJ2-1	-	TGTGCCAGCAGTCCGGGACAGGGGGATGAGCAGTTCTTC	CASSPGQGDEQFF
-	TRBV5-1	TRBJ1-2	-	TGCGCCAGCAGCTTGGAACAGGGCTATGGCTACACCTTC	CASSLEQGYGYTF
TRBD1	TRBV2	TRBJ2-7	-	TGTGCCAGCAGTGAAGGCAGGGGGTTCTACGAGCAGTACTTC	CASSEGRGFYEQYF
TRBD2	TRBV4-2	TRBJ2-1	-	TGTGCCAGCAGCCAAGATTTCTGGGCTAGCGGGAGAGTTCGGAACAATGAGCAGTTCTTC	CASSQDFWASGRVRNNEQFF
-	TRBV19	TRBJ2-2	-	TGTGCCGCCCGAGGTCCGAACACCGGGGAGCTGTTTTTT	CAARGPNTGELFF
TRBD1	TRBV28	TRBJ1-5	-	TGTGCCAGCAGGACAGGGGCAGTTTTTTTTGGCAATCAGCCCCAGCATTTT	CASRTGAVFFGNQPQHF
TRBD1	TRBV28	TRBJ2-7	-	TGTGCCAGCATTGACAGGGGACCTTACGAGCAGTACTTC	CASIDRGPYEQYF
-	TRBV2	TRBJ2-5	few	TGTGCCAGCAGTCGGGAAAGGGAGACCCAGTACTTC	CASSRERETQYF
-	TRBV4-1	TRBJ2-3	-	TGCGCCAGCAGCCAAGCCGTCACAGATACGCAGTATTTT	CASSQAVTDTQYF
-	TRBV9	TRBJ2-3	once	TGTGCCAGCAGCGTCGGACTCCCCACAGATACGCAGTATTTT	CASSVGLPTDTQYF
-	TRBV14	TRBJ2-7	-	TGTGCCAGCAGCCGAGGAGGGGTGCCCTACGAGCAGTACTTC	CASSRGGVPYEQYF
-	TRBV29-1	TRBJ1-5	-	TGCAGCGTCGAGCGAAGGAAGATTAGCAATCAGCCCCAGCATTTT	CSVERRKISNQPQHF
-	TRBV5-1	TRBJ2-5	-	TGCGCCAGCAGCTTAGGCAGCGTCTTCGATCAAGAGACCCAGTACTTC	CASSLGSVFDQETQYF
TRBD1	TRBV28	TRBJ2-4	-	TGTGCCAGCAGTTTCCCGGGGACAGTTGTTGGAAGAAGCATTCAGTACTTC	CASSFPGTVVGRSIQYF
TRBD2	TRBV27	TRBJ2-7	-	TGTGCCTCCAGCGGGGGGATTCGCGAGCAGTACTTC	CASSGGIREQYF
TRBD2	TRBV19	TRBJ2-2	-	TGTGCCAGTAGTAGGCCTAGCGGGAGTAGCACCGGGGAGCTGTTTTTT	CASSRPSGSSTGELFF
-	TRBV9	TRBJ1-1	once	TGTGCCAGCAGCGTCCAGGCAGAAAACACTGAAGCTTTCTTT	CASSVQAENTEAFF
TRBD1	TRBV5-1	TRBJ2-3	-	TGCGCCAGCAGCTTGGGAACAGGGGAGGATACGCAGTATTTT	CASSLGTGEDTQYF
TRBD1	TRBV28	TRBJ1-2	-	TGTGCCAGCAGTTTATCAGGGGGCAGCTATGGCTACACCTTC	CASSLSGGSYGYTF
-	TRBV5-1	TRBJ1-4	-	TGCGCCAGCAGCCTTAAATCAGGATCCGCAACTAATGAAAAACTGTTTTTT	CASSLKSGSATNEKLFF
-	TRBV4-1	TRBJ1-1	-	TGCGCCAGCAGCCAAGATCCCCGGGGGGCGAACACTGAAGCTTTCTTT	CASSQDPRGANTEAFF
-	TRBV28	TRBJ2-1	-	TGTGCCAGCAGTTCTCACAGGGTCAATGAGCAGTTCTTC	CASSSHRVNEQFF
TRBD1	TRBV27	TRBJ2-2	-	TGTGCCAGCAGTTTCCAGGGGGCAGACACCGGGGAGCTGTTTTTT	CASSFQGADTGELFF
-	TRBV29-1	TRBJ2-5	-	TGCAGCGCAGCCGACAGAACCCAAGAGACCCAGTACTTC	CSAADRTQETQYF
TRBD1	TRBV9	TRBJ2-3	-	TGTGCCAGCAGCCCAGGGGACAGGGTAGGCACAGATACGCAGTATTTT	CASSPGDRVGTDTQYF
-	TRBV5-1	TRBJ2-3	many	TGCGCCAGCAGCTTGGGTCCAGGGCCAGATACGCAGTATTTT	CASSLGPGPDTQYF
-	TRBV7-3	TRBJ2-3	few	TGTGCCAGCAGCGGGGGGGCTTACACAGATACGCAGTATTTT	CASSGGAYTDTQYF
-	TRBV15	TRBJ2-1	-	TGTGCCACCAGCAGCGTCACAGACTCCTACAATGAGCAGTTCTTC	CATSSVTDSYNEQFF
-	TRBV5-1	TRBJ1-4	-	TGCGCCAGCAGCTTGCCGGGACACCCCGGGGAACTGTTTTTT	CASSLPGHPGELFF
TRBD1	TRBV5-1	TRBJ1-1	once	TGCGCCAGCAGCCAAAGACAGGGGGCGAACACTGAAGCTTTCTTT	CASSQRQGANTEAFF
TRBD1	TRBV29-1	TRBJ1-2	-	TGCAGCGATACAGGGGCTGATGGCTACACCTTC	CSDTGADGYTF
-	TRBV9	TRBJ1-4	-	TGTGCCAGCAGCCCGGGAGGCGGTGCTAATGAAAAACTGTTTTTT	CASSPGGGANEKLFF